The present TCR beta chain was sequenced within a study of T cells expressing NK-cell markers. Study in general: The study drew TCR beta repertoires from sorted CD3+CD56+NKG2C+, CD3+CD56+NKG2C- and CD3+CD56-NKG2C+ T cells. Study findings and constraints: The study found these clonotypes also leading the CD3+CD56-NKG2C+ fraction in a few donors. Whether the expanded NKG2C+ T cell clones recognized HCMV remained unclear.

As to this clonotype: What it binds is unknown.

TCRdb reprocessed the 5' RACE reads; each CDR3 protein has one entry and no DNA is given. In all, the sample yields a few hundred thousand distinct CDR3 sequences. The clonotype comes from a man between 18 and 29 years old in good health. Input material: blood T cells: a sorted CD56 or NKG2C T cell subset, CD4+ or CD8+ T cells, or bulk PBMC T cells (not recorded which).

The CDR3 protein is CASSLRPLLGNEQFF. The chain uses TRBV7-3 and TRBJ2-1. Germline assignment: CDR1 SGHTA and CDR2 FQGTGA. This CDR3 is 15 amino acids long.